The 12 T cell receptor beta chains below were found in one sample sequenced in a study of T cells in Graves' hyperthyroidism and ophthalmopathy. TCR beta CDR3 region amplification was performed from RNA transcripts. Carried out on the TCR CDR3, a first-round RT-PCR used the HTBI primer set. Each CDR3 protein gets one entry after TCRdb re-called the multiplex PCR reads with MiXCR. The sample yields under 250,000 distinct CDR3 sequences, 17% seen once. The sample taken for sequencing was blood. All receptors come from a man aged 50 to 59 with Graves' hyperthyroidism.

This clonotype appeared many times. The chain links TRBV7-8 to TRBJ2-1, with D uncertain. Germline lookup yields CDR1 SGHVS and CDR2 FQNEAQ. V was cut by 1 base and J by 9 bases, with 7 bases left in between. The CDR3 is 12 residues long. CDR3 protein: CASSLVGGEQFF. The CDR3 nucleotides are TGTGCCAGCAGCTTAGTAGGTGGTGAGCAGTTCTTC.

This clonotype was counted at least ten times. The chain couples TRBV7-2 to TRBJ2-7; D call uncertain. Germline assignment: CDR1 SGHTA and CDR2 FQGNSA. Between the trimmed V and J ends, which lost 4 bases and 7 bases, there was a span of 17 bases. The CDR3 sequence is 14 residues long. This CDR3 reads CASSWSPISGEQYF. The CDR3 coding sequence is TGTGCCAGCAGCTGGTCCCCCATTAGTGGTGAGCAGTACTTC.

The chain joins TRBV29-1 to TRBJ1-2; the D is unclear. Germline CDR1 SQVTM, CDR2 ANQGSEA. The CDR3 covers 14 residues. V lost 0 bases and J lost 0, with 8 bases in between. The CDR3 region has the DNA TGCAGCGTTGAAGACAGGATTACTAACTATGGCTACACCTTC. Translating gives CSVEDRITNYGYTF.

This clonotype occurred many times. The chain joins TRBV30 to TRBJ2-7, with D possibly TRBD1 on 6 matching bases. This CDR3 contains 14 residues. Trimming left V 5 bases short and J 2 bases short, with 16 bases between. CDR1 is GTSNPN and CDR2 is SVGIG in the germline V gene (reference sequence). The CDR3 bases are TGTGCCTGGGGTCCCCAGGGGCTCGCCTACGAGCAGTACTTC. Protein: CAWGPQGLAYEQYF.

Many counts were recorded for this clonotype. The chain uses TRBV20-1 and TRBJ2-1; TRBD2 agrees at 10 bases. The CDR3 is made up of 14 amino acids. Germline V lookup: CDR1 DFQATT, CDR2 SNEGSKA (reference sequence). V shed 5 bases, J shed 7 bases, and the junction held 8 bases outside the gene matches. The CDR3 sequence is CSAGDSGRVNEQFF. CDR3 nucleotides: TGCAGTGCTGGGGACAGCGGGAGGGTTAATGAGCAGTTCTTC.

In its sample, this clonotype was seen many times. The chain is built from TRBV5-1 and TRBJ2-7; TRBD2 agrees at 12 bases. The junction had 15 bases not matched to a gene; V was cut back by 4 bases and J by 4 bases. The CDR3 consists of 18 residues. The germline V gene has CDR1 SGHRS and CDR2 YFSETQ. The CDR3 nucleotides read TGCGCCAGCAGCGAGGGACTAGCGGGCCCCCAACAACCTTACGAGCAGTACTTC. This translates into CASSEGLAGPQQPYEQYF. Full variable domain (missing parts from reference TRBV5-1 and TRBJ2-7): KAGVTQTPRYLIKTRGQQVTLSCSPISGHRSVSWYQQTPGQGLQFLFEYFSETQRNKGNFPGRFSGRQFSNSRSEMNVSTLELGDSALYLCASSEGLAGPQQPYEQYFGPGTRLTVT.

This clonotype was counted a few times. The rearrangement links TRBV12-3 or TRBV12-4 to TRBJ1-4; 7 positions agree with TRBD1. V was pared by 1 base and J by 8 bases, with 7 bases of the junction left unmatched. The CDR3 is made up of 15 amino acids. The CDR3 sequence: CASSLGAGGGEKLFF. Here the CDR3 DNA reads TGTGCCAGCAGTTTAGGGGCAGGGGGGGGGGAAAAACTGTTTTTT.

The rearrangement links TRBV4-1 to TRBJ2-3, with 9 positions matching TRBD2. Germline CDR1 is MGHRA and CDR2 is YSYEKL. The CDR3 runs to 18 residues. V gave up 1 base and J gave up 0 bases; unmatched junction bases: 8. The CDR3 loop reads CASSQGYISGSSTDTQYF. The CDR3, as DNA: TGCGCCAGCAGCCAAGGCTATATTAGCGGGAGTAGCACAGATACGCAGTATTTT.

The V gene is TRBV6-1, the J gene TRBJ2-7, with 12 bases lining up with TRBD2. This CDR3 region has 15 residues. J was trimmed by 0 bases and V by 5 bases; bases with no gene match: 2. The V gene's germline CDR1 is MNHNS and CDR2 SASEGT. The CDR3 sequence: CASSLTSGGSYEQYF. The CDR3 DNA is TGTGCCAGCAGTTTGACTAGCGGGGGCTCCTACGAGCAGTACTTC.

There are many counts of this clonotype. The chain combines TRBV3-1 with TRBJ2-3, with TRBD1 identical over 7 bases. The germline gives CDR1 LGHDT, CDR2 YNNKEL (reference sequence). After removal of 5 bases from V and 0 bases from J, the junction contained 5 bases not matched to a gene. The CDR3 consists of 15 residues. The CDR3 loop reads CASSDGTDSTDTQYF. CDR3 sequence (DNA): TGTGCCAGCAGCGATGGGACAGACAGCACAGATACGCAGTATTTT.

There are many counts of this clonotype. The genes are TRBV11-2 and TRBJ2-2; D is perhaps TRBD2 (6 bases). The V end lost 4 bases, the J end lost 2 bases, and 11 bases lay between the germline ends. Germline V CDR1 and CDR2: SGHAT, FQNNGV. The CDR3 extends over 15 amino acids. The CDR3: CASSSGSGNTGELFF. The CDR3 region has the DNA TGTGCCAGCAGCTCCGGTAGCGGAAACACCGGGGAGCTGTTTTTT.

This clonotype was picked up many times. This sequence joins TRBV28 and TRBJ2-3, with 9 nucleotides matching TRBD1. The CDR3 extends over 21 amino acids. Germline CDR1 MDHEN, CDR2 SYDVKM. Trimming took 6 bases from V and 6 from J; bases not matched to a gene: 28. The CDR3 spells CASSRDREVGTASGGWDTQYF. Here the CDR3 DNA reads TGTGCCAGCAGCCGGGACAGGGAGGTTGGGACGGCTAGCGGTGGTTGGGATACGCAGTATTTT.